Each of the 8 T cell receptor beta chains below was sequenced from the same sample in a study of T cell responses to AZD1222 COVID-19 vaccine. Using immunoSEQ multiplex PCR, the repertoire was profiled, and TCRdb retains in-frame clones only, with some absent. The profile covers 84,000 or so clones, with about 93% appearing a single time and roughly 5.5% taken by the ten largest. This material consisted of peripheral blood, taken on day 0 of MenACWY control vaccination. Receptor source: an adult in good health.

This clone was recorded only once. This sequence joins TRBV19 and TRBJ2-7; TRBD2 matches 7 bases. Germline CDR1 and CDR2: LNHDA and SQIVND (reference sequence). CDR3 length: 14 amino acids. Trimming took 5 bases from V and 1 from J; bases not matched to a gene: 5. The CDR3 DNA sequence: TGTGCCAGTAGTGTCACTAGCGTTTCCTACGAGCAGTACTTC. Translated: CASSVTSVSYEQYF.

The CDR3 DNA is TGCGCCAGCAGCTTTGGGGGGCGTGGAGAGACCCAGTACTTC. Translation gives CASSFGGRGETQYF. V and J are TRBV5-1 and TRBJ2-5; either TRBD1 or TRBD2 may supply D (6 bases each). The CDR3 extends over 14 amino acids. The germline V gene encodes CDR1 SGHRS and CDR2 YFSETQ. V was clipped by 2 bases and J by 4 bases, with 12 bases between them.

V and J are TRBV19 and TRBJ1-4, with 10 bases that match TRBD1. This CDR3 has 14 amino acids. Germline V gene sequence: CDR1 LNHDA, CDR2 SQIVND (reference sequence). J was trimmed by 6 bases and V by 5 bases; bases with no gene match: 3. CDR3 DNA sequence: TGTGCCAGTAGTCGAGGGACAGGGGATGAAAAACTGTTTTTT. This gives the protein CASSRGTGDEKLFF. The full variable domain, rest sourced from reference TRBV19 and TRBJ1-4, is DGGITQSPKYLFRKEGQNVTLSCEQNLNHDAMYWYRQDPGQGLRLIYYSQIVNDFQKGDIAEGYSVSREKKESFPLTVTSAQKNPTAFYLCASSRGTGDEKLFFGSGTQLSVL.

The chain uses TRBV28 and TRBJ1-6, with 9 bases matching TRBD1. CDR3 size: 14 residues. J was trimmed by 10 bases and V by 6 bases; bases with no gene match: 7. CDR1 is MDHEN, CDR2 SYDVKM, per germline. This CDR3 reads CASSPWTGASPLHF. The CDR3 coding sequence is TGTGCCAGCAGCCCCTGGACAGGGGCCTCACCCCTCCACTTT. Combining the CDR3 with reference TRBV28 and TRBJ1-6 gives the whole variable domain DVKVTQSSRYLVKRTGEKVFLECVQDMDHENMFWYRQDPGLGLRLIYFSYDVKMKEKGDIPEGYSVSREKKERFSLILESASTNQTSMYLCASSPWTGASPLHFGNGTRLTVT.

The chain joins TRBV5-5 to TRBJ2-7, with a tentative D call TRBD1 (5 bases). In germline, CDR1 is SGHKS, CDR2 YYEKEE (reference sequence). The ends were cut back, 5 bases at V and 3 bases at J, with 12 bases in the middle. This CDR3 region has 13 residues. In DNA form, the CDR3 reads TGTGCCAGCAGGCAGGGTTTGGTCTACGAGCAGTACTTC. Its protein product is CASRQGLVYEQYF.

This clone was found once. The CDR3 DNA reads as TGTGCCAGCCGCTCAGGGCCCACTGAAGCTTTCTTT. The encoded protein is CASRSGPTEAFF. The chain uses TRBV27 and TRBJ1-1; D is perhaps TRBD1 (5 bases). Germline V lookup: CDR1 MNHEY, CDR2 SMNVEV (reference sequence). V lost 8 bases to trimming and J lost 4 bases, with 11 bases between them. This CDR3 comprises 12 residues.

The rearrangement joins TRBV10-1 to TRBJ1-1, with a weak D call TRBD1 (5 bases). Trimming cost V 2 bases and J 8 bases, with 9 bases left between them. This CDR3 is built from 12 residues. Germline assignment: CDR1 WNHNN and CDR2 SYGVQD (reference sequence). The CDR3 reads CASSEVEGEAFF. The CDR3 DNA reads as TGCGCCAGCAGTGAGGTCGAGGGGGAAGCTTTCTTT.

V and J are TRBV4-2 and TRBJ2-1; 7 bases are a match to TRBD2. The junction had 5 bases not matched to a gene; V was cut back by 1 base and J by 5 bases. The CDR3 length is 15 residues. Germline loops: CDR1 LGHNA, CDR2 YNFKEQ. CDR3 amino acids: CASSQVSGYDNEQFF. The CDR3 nucleotides read TGTGCCAGCAGCCAAGTTAGCGGGTACGACAATGAGCAGTTCTTC.